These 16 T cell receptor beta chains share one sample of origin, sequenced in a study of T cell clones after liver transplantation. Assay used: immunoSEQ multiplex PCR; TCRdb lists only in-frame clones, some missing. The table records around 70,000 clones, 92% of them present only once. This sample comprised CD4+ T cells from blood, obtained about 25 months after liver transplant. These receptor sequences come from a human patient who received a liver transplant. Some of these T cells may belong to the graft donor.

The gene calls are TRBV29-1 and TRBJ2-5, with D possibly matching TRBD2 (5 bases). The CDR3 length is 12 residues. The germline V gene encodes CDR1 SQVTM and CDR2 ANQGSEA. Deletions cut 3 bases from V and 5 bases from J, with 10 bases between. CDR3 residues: CSVDGGLETQYF. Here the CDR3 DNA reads TGCAGCGTTGACGGAGGACTGGAGACCCAGTACTTC.

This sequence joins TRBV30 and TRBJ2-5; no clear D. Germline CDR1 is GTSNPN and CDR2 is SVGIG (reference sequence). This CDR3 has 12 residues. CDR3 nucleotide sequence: TGTGCACGCAAGGGCTACCAAGAGACCCAGTACTTC. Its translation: CARKGYQETQYF. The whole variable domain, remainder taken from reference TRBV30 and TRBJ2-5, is SQTIHQWPATLVQPVGSPLSLECTVEGTSNPNLYWYRQAAGRGLQLLFYSVGIGQISSEVPQNLSASRPQDRQFILSSKKLLLSDSGFYLCARKGYQETQYFGPGTRLLVL.

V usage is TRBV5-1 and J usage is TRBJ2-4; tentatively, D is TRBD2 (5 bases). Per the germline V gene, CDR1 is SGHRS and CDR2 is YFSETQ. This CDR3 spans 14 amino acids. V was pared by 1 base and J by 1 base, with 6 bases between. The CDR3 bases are TGCGCCAGCAGCTTGTGGGAGGCCAAAAACATTCAGTACTTC. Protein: CASSLWEAKNIQYF.

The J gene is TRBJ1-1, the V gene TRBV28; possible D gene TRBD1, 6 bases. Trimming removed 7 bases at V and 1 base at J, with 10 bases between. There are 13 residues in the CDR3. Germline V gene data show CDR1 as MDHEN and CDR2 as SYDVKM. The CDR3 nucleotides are TGTGCCAGCACAGAGGGGGGGAACACTGAAGCTTTCTTT. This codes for CASTEGGNTEAFF. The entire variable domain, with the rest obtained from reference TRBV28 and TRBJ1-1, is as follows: DVKVTQSSRYLVKRTGEKVFLECVQDMDHENMFWYRQDPGLGLRLIYFSYDVKMKEKGDIPEGYSVSREKKERFSLILESASTNQTSMYLCASTEGGNTEAFFGQGTRLTVV.

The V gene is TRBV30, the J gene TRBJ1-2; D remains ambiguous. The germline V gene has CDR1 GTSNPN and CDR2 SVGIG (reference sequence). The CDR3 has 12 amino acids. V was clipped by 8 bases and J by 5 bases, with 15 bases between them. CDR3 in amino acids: CARRTVKYGYTF. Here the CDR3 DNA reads TGTGCCCGCCGTACAGTAAAATATGGCTACACCTTC.

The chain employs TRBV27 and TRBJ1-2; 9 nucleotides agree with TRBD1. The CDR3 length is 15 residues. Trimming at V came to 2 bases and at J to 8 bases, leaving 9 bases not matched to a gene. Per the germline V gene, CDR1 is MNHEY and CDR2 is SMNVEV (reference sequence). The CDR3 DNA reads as TGTGCCAGCAGTTTACTCGGGACAGGGCTCGGCGGCTACACCTTC. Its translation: CASSLLGTGLGGYTF.

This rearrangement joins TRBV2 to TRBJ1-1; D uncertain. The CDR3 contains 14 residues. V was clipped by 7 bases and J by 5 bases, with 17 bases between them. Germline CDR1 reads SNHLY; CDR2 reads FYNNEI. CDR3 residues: CASTSISAGTEAFF. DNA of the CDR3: TGTGCCAGCACCTCGATTTCGGCGGGTACTGAAGCTTTCTTT.

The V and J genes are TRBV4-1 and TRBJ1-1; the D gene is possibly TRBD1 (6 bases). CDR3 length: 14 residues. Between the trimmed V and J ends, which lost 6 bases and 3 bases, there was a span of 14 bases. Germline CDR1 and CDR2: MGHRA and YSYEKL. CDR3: CASRVVRGHTEAFF. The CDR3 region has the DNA TGCGCCAGCAGGGTAGTCCGGGGGCACACTGAAGCTTTCTTT.

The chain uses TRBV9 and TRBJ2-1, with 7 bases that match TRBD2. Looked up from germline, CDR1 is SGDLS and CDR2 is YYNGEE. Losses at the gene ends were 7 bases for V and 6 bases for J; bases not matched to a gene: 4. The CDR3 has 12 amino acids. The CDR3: CASGRLANEQFF. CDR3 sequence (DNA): TGTGCCAGCGGACGACTAGCCAATGAGCAGTTCTTC.

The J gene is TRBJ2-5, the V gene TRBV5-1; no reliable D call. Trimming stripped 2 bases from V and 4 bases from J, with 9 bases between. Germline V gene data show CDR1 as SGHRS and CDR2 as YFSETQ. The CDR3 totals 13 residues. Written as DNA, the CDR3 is TGCGCCAGCAGCTTTAGCAGTGGAGAGACCCAGTACTTC. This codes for CASSFSSGETQYF.

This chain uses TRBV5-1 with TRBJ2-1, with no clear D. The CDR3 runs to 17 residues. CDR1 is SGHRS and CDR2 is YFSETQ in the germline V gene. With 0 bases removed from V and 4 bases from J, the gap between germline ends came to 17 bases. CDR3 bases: TGCGCCAGCAGCTTGGAAGGTCCTATGGTGCTATACAATGAGCAGTTCTTC. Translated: CASSLEGPMVLYNEQFF.

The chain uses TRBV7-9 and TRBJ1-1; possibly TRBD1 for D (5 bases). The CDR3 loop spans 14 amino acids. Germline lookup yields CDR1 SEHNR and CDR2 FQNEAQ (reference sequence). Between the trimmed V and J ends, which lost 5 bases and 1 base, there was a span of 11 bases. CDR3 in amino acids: CASSQGTGNTEAFF. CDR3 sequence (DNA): TGTGCCAGCAGCCAAGGGACGGGGAACACTGAAGCTTTCTTT.

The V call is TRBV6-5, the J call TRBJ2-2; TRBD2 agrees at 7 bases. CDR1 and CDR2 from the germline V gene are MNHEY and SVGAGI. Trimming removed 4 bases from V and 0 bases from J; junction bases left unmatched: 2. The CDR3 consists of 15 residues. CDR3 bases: TGTGCCAGCAGTTTAGCGGGCCCGAACACCGGGGAGCTGTTTTTT. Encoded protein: CASSLAGPNTGELFF.

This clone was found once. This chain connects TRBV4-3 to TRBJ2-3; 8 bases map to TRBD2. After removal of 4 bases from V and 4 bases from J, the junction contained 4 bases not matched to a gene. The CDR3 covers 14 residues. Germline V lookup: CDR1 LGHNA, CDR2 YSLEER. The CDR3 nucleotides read TGCGCCAGCAGCCTAGGACTAGCCTCAGATACGCAGTATTTT. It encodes CASSLGLASDTQYF.

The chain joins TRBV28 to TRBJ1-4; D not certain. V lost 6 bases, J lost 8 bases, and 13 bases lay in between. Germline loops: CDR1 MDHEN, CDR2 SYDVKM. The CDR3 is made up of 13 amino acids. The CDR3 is CASSPLQPEKLFF. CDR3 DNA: TGTGCCAGCAGCCCGCTGCAGCCAGAAAAACTGTTTTTT.

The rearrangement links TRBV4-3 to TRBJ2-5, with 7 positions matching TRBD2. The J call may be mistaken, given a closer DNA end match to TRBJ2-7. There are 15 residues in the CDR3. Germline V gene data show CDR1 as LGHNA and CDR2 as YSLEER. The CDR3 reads CASSQAAASGYEQYF. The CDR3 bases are TGCGCCAGCAGCCAAGCGGCGGCTAGCGGCTACGAGCAGTACTTC.